The 31 T cell receptor beta chains listed next were all sequenced from one sample in a study of cytomegalovirus exposure and HLA in healthy donors (dated by TCRdb to about 2017). Libraries were made using the immunoSEQ multiplex PCR assay. A mixture of 60 forward primers for TCR Vbeta segments and 13 reverse primers for TCR Jbeta segments was used in the multiplex PCR. Sourced from immuneACCESS, this table was stored by TCRdb with only in-frame sequences that have V and J called. A share of the clones is absent; for the studies checked, an unresolved V gene accounts for under half, and the remainder has no known explanation. This sample gives approximately 46,000 clones in total; under 75% of them show up just once. The ten most abundant clones make up 6.3% of the sample. The sample comprised PBMCs. Receptors originate from a man aged 25 to 40 in good health and CMV-seronegative.

This clone was counted between two and nine times. Distinct nucleotide sequences in the sample also encode this CDR3. The chain carries TRBV7-9 and TRBJ2-3; tentatively, D is TRBD2 (5 bases). The CDR3 loop spans 14 amino acids. V gave up 2 bases and J gave up 2 bases, with 8 bases separating them. Germline CDR1 is SEHNR and CDR2 is FQNEAQ (reference sequence). CDR3 in DNA: TGTGCCAGCAGCTTATCGGGGAACACAGATACGCAGTATTTT. As protein: CASSLSGNTDTQYF.

The rearrangement uses TRBV7-8 and TRBJ1-3; D remains unclear. CDR1 is SGHVS, CDR2 FQNEAQ, per germline. V was cut by 5 bases and J by 0 bases, with 17 bases left in between. The CDR3 length is 17 residues. The CDR3 loop is CASSPARGSNSGNTIYF. CDR3 in DNA: TGTGCCAGCAGCCCGGCCCGGGGATCAAACTCTGGAAACACCATATATTTT.

The rearrangement uses TRBV4-1 and TRBJ2-3; 8 bases match TRBD2. Germline values: CDR1 MGHRA, CDR2 YSYEKL. The junction had 21 bases not matched to a gene; V was cut back by 4 bases and J by 3 bases. The CDR3 loop spans 20 amino acids. DNA of the CDR3: TGCGCCAGCAGCCTCATCCCCTTCGCGGGAGGTGCTCAGGGGACAGATACGCAGTATTTT. Residues: CASSLIPFAGGAQGTDTQYF.

This chain joins TRBV5-1 and TRBJ1-2; no definite D call. The CDR3 totals 17 residues. V was trimmed by 4 bases and J by 0 bases, leaving 19 bases between them. Germline lookup yields CDR1 SGHRS and CDR2 YFSETQ. The CDR3 here is CASSQKSERTPNYGYTF. For the CDR3, the DNA is TGCGCCAGCAGCCAAAAATCGGAGAGAACCCCTAACTATGGCTACACCTTC.

The J gene is TRBJ1-2, the V gene TRBV25-1; weak D call: TRBD1 (6 bases). CDR1 and CDR2 (germline): MGHDK, SYGVNS. CDR3 length equals 14 residues. The germline V and J ends were trimmed by 6 bases and 4 bases, with 15 bases remaining between them. CDR3 residues: CASSIGIGGYGYTF. The CDR3 nucleotides are TGTGCCAGCAGCATAGGTATAGGGGGCTATGGCTACACCTTC.

The chain combines TRBV30 with TRBJ1-1; no clear D gene. Per germline, CDR1 GTSNPN and CDR2 SVGIG (reference sequence). The CDR3 is 13 residues long. The V and J ends lost 3 bases and 4 bases respectively, with 12 bases between them. The CDR3: CAWRRPGGTEAFF. CDR3 DNA sequence: TGTGCCTGGAGAAGACCGGGAGGCACTGAAGCTTTCTTT.

The genes are TRBV5-1 and TRBJ2-1; D is unclear. There are 16 residues in the CDR3. The germline V and J ends were trimmed by 0 bases and 1 base, with 11 bases remaining between them. Germline-derived CDR1 and CDR2 are SGHRS and YFSETQ. The CDR3 sequence: CASSLDTASSYNEQFF. The CDR3, as DNA: TGCGCCAGCAGCTTGGATACGGCTAGTTCCTACAATGAGCAGTTCTTC.

This rearrangement joins TRBV27 to TRBJ2-5, with 7 bases that match TRBD2. CDR1 is MNHEY, CDR2 SMNVEV, per germline (reference sequence). Losses at the gene ends were 1 base for V and 4 bases for J; bases not matched to a gene: 0. CDR3 length: 13 residues. The CDR3 DNA reads TGTGCCAGCAGTTTATTAGCGGGAGAGACCCAGTACTTC. The encoded protein is CASSLLAGETQYF.

This chain joins TRBV2 and TRBJ1-1; 8 bases align to TRBD1. The CDR3 runs 15 residues. Germline V CDR1 and CDR2: SNHLY, FYNNEI. J gave up 1 base and V 4 bases, and 5 bases lay outside the gene matches. CDR3 region: CASSAQGAGNTEAFF. The CDR3, as DNA: TGTGCCAGCAGTGCCCAGGGGGCCGGGAACACTGAAGCTTTCTTT.

The chain joins TRBV7-9 to TRBJ2-5, with D maybe TRBD1 (6 bases). The V and J ends lost 7 bases and 2 bases respectively, with 20 bases between them. The germline V gene has CDR1 SEHNR and CDR2 FQNEAQ (reference sequence). The CDR3 consists of 16 residues. CDR3: CASTTPIGTTQETQYF. In DNA, the CDR3 is TGTGCCAGCACCACCCCGATCGGGACAACGCAAGAGACCCAGTACTTC.

In its sample, this clone was seen once. The rearrangement joins TRBV10-3 to TRBJ2-5; D possibly corresponds to TRBD1 (6 bases). Germline values: CDR1 ENHRY, CDR2 SYGVKD. The CDR3 is 14 residues long. Between the trimmed V and J ends, which lost 6 bases and 2 bases, there was a span of 13 bases. The CDR3 DNA is TGTGCCATCAGCCCGGACAGTGGTCAAGAGACCCAGTACTTC. As protein: CAISPDSGQETQYF.

The chain is built from TRBV6-5 and TRBJ1-3, with D perhaps TRBD1 (5 bases). Germline V CDR1 and CDR2: MNHEY, SVGAGI. This CDR3 has 15 amino acids. Trimming shortened V by 6 bases and J by 0 bases, and 12 bases separated the two germline ends. CDR3 sequence: CASSRAGNSGNTIYF. The CDR3 coding sequence is TGTGCCAGCAGCCGGGCAGGGAACTCTGGAAACACCATATATTTT.

The rearrangement links TRBV5-6 to TRBJ1-1; D is unclear. This CDR3 comprises 13 residues. Germline CDR1 is SGHDT and CDR2 is YYEEEE. Trimming left V 6 bases short and J 5 bases short, with 14 bases between. CDR3 bases: TGTGCCAGCAAACGGAGGTTAGGGACTGAAGCTTTCTTT. Amino acids: CASKRRLGTEAFF.

The chain uses TRBV6-5 and TRBJ1-3, with TRBD1 matching over 7 bases. With 2 bases clipped from V and 3 bases from J, the junction kept 4 bases outside the gene matches. The CDR3 covers 15 residues. CDR1 and CDR2 from the germline V gene are MNHEY and SVGAGI. The CDR3 DNA is TGTGCCAGCAGTTACACAGGACAGGTTGGAAACACCATATATTTT. Translation: CASSYTGQVGNTIYF.

This clone was counted between two and nine times. The chain couples TRBV10-3 to TRBJ2-2; possible D gene TRBD2, 6 bases. Trimming took off 4 bases at V and 1 base at J, with 7 bases between the two ends. This CDR3 region has 14 residues. CDR1 and CDR2 (germline): ENHRY, SYGVKD. The CDR3 here is CAISGSGNTGELFF. The CDR3 DNA reads as TGTGCCATCAGTGGTAGCGGGAACACCGGGGAGCTGTTTTTT.

This clone occurred a few times. J is TRBJ2-5 and V is TRBV18, with a possible D match to TRBD2 (6 bases). The CDR3 is made up of 15 amino acids. Germline assignment: CDR1 KGHSH and CDR2 LQKENI. The ends were cut back, 2 bases at V and 3 bases at J, with 13 bases in the middle. For the CDR3, the DNA is TGTGCCAGCTCACCAAATCGACTAGAAGAAGAGACCCAGTACTTC. It codes for CASSPNRLEEETQYF.

The chain couples TRBV10-3 to TRBJ1-3; D gene unclear. V lost 2 bases and J 4 bases, leaving 21 bases between the germline ends. The CDR3 has 18 residues. Germline CDR1 ENHRY, CDR2 SYGVKD. In nucleotides, the CDR3 is TGTGCCATCAGTGAGGGTAGGAGGACGGCTGTAAAAGGAAACACCATATATTTT. It codes for CAISEGRRTAVKGNTIYF.

A note on this clone: Germline and junction disagree at one end, which may indicate a read error. The CDR3, as DNA: TGCGCCAGCAGCTTGGAAGGGACTACAAATGCGCAGTTCTTC. It is translated as CASSLEGTTNAQFF. The V call is TRBV5-1, the J call TRBJ2-1, with TRBD2 matching 7 bases. This CDR3 has 14 residues. Germline V gene lookup returns CDR1 SGHRS and CDR2 YFSETQ.

The chain is built from TRBV7-9 and TRBJ2-5; D is unresolved. The V gene lost 4 bases and the J gene lost 12 bases, with 18 bases spanning the gap. This CDR3 has 13 amino acids. CDR1 and CDR2 from the germline V gene are SEHNR and FQNEAQ (reference sequence). The chain's CDR3 is CASSYRKQSHKYF. The CDR3 DNA reads as TGTGCCAGCAGCTACAGAAAGCAGTCCCACAAGTACTTC.

This clone was observed a few times. This chain links TRBV4-1 with TRBJ1-6, with D possibly TRBD1 on 5 matching bases. V dropped 1 base and J dropped 10 bases, with 11 bases sitting between them. There are 14 residues in the CDR3. Germline V CDR1 and CDR2: MGHRA, YSYEKL. CDR3 sequence: CASSQAPGESPLHF. The CDR3 coding sequence is TGCGCCAGCAGCCAAGCTCCGGGGGAATCACCCCTCCACTTT.

This rearrangement joins TRBV11-3 to TRBJ2-1; tentative D call: TRBD2 (5 bases). There are 17 residues in the CDR3. Deletions cut 1 base from V and 3 bases from J, with 16 bases between. Germline-derived CDR1 and CDR2 are SGHNT and YENEEA. The CDR3, as DNA: TGTGCCAGCAGCTTAGGGGCCCGGAGCGGCGACTACAATGAGCAGTTCTTC. Amino acids: CASSLGARSGDYNEQFF.

This chain joins TRBV7-8 and TRBJ2-1; TRBD2 agrees at 14 bases. This CDR3 is built from 18 residues. J gave up 3 bases and V 5 bases, and 9 bases lay outside the gene matches. Germline V gene data show CDR1 as SGHVS and CDR2 as FQNEAQ. The CDR3: CASSPGLAGADRYNEQFF. The DNA of the CDR3 is TGTGCCAGCAGCCCGGGACTAGCGGGGGCTGATCGCTACAATGAGCAGTTCTTC.

The J gene is TRBJ2-2, the V gene TRBV14; no clear D. The germline CDR1 and CDR2 sequences are SGHDN and FVKESK. The V end was cut by 0 bases, the J end by 7 bases, with 9 bases between. The CDR3 extends over 14 amino acids. The CDR3 is CASSQDLGIGELFF. The CDR3 coding sequence is TGTGCCAGCAGCCAAGATCTAGGTATCGGGGAGCTGTTTTTT.

On this clone: One junction end disagrees with the germline gene, perhaps due to a read error. Other nucleotide sequences in the sample specify the same CDR3. V and J are TRBV6-5 and TRBJ1-1, with 7 bases fitting TRBD1. CDR1 is MNHEY, CDR2 SVGAGI, per germline. This CDR3 spans 14 amino acids. The CDR3 DNA follows: TGTGCCAGCAGTTACGCGACAGGGAACACTGAAGCCTTCTTT. Translating gives CASSYATGNTEAFF.

The chain couples TRBV11-3 to TRBJ2-3; a possible D gene is TRBD1 (6 bases). V was clipped by 5 bases and J by 4 bases, with 10 bases between them. Germline V gives CDR1 SGHNT, CDR2 YENEEA. The CDR3 totals 13 residues. In nucleotides, the CDR3 is TGTGCCAGCAGCCCCGGGACACCAGATACGCAGTATTTT. Encoded protein: CASSPGTPDTQYF.

This clone was observed once. This rearrangement joins TRBV30 to TRBJ2-7; tentatively, D is TRBD1 (6 bases). The CDR3 consists of 13 residues. Germline lookup yields CDR1 GTSNPN and CDR2 SVGIG (reference sequence). Trimming stripped 2 bases from V and 3 bases from J, with 11 bases between. Here the CDR3 reads CAWSLSRGYEQYF. DNA of the CDR3: TGTGCCTGGAGTCTGTCCAGGGGCTACGAGCAGTACTTC.

This chain joins TRBV6-5 and TRBJ2-7, with 11 bases that match TRBD2. The V gene's germline CDR1 is MNHEY and CDR2 SVGAGI. This CDR3 is built from 15 residues. The V segment lost 6 bases and the J segment 5 bases; nucleotides outside the gene matches: 9. The CDR3 DNA reads TGTGCCAGCAGGATTACTAGCGGGAGTTCCCACGAGCAGTACTTC. Its translation: CASRITSGSSHEQYF.

The CDR3 protein is CASSSLAGGYEQFF. The CDR3 bases are TGTGCCAGCAGTTCCCTAGCGGGAGGCTATGAGCAGTTCTTC. The J gene is TRBJ2-1, the V gene TRBV6-5; 11 nucleotides line up with TRBD2. The germline V gene has CDR1 MNHEY and CDR2 SVGAGI. The CDR3 consists of 14 residues. V shed 4 bases, J shed 8 bases, and the junction held 4 bases outside the gene matches.

The chain carries TRBV6-1 and TRBJ2-5; TRBD1 matches at 9 bases. CDR3 length: 17 residues. V lost 3 bases to trimming and J lost 6 bases; unmatched junction nucleotides: 14. The germline V gene has CDR1 MNHNS and CDR2 SASEGT. The CDR3 here is CASSDEGTGLRLKTQYF. The CDR3 DNA reads as TGTGCCAGCAGTGACGAAGGGACAGGGCTACGCCTAAAGACCCAGTACTTC.

This rearrangement joins TRBV10-3 to TRBJ1-1; a possible D gene is TRBD1 (6 bases). Per germline, CDR1 ENHRY and CDR2 SYGVKD. Trimming took 3 bases from V and 3 from J, leaving 11 bases between them. The length of the CDR3 is 14 residues. CDR3 loop: CAISEGGIYTEAFF. The CDR3 DNA is TGTGCCATCAGTGAAGGGGGTATTTACACTGAAGCTTTCTTT.

This clone was detected a few times. The chain combines TRBV6-5 with TRBJ2-1; 10 bases match TRBD1. After removal of 8 bases from V and 6 bases from J, the junction contained 10 bases not matched to a gene. Germline loops: CDR1 MNHEY, CDR2 SVGAGI. The length of the CDR3 is 15 residues. The CDR3 nucleotides are TGTGCCAGCGTTTCAGGCTGGACAGGGGGCAATGAGCAGTTCTTC. Translated: CASVSGWTGGNEQFF.